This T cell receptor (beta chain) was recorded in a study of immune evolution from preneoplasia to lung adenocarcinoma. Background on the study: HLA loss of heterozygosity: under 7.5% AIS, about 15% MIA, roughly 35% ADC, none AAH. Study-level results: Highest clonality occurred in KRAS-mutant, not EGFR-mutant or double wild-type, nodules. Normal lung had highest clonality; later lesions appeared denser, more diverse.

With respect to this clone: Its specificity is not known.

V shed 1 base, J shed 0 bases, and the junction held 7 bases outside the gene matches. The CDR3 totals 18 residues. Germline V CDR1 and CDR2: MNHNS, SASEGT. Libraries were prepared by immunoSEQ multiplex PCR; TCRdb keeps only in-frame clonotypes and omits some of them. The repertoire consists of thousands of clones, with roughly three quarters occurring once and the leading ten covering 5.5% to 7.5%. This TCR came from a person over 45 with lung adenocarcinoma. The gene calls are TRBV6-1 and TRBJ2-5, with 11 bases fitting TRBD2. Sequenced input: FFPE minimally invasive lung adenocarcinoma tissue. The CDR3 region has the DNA TGTGCCAGCAGTGAAGAAAGGGCTAGCGGGGGGAACCAAGAGACCCAGTACTTC. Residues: CASSEERASGGNQETQYF.